This TCR beta chain was observed in a study of shared clonotypes between healthy human individuals (TCRdb year 2020). Study-wide context: A couple of women and a few men aged 18 to 49 years were included in the cohort. For each donor, CD4 naive and CD4 memory were each run on three plates, CD8 naive on two plates, and CD8 memory on one plate. To increase sequencing depth and limit assay-specific biases, different laboratories used diverse techniques to prepare libraries and sequence TCR repertoires. Blood TCR repertoires of four to six healthy adults were deeply sequenced to estimate repertoire size and the extent of clonotype sharing between individuals. Leukapheresis yielded between about 0.94 and 8.9 billion PBMCs per donor.

Summary of the overall study and its limitations: Higher generation probabilities were observed for clonotypes shared by all four sorted-subset donors than for non-shared clonotypes. Sampling was restricted to blood, and TCR repertoires in tissue are likely to differ from TCR repertoires in blood. Incomplete sequencing was indicated by rarefaction of sorted-subset datasets, despite the large sequencing depth. The small number of donors limited the genetic and exposure-history diversity represented. Naive subsets generally had larger estimated clonotype richness than memory subsets. About 5% of naive CD4, 3.5% of naive CD8, approximately 2% of memory CD4, and around 0.42% of memory CD8 clonotypes were shared across a few donors. Pairwise subsampling indicated that sequencing depth was expected to affect the degree of clonotype sharing among donors.

Using the deep immunoSEQ assay, multiplex PCR amplified TCR CDR3 regions from genomic DNA. Extracted genomic DNA from each cell subset was spread evenly across all wells of several immunoSEQ 96-well plates, with each plate serving as a replicate. For sorted subsets, 200 to 250 ng genomic DNA, equal to about 30,000 T cell genomes, was loaded into each replicate PCR. Purified libraries were quantified with a Qubit 3.0 fluorometer, sized on a Bioanalyzer 2100, and re-quantified with the KAPA Library Quantification kit. A separate single-read 150-cycle Illumina NextSeq 550 flow cell was used to sequence each immunoSEQ 96-well plate. In the authors' own workflow: Because the immunoSEQ output included only junctional sequences and no quality scores, the filtering could not be the same as the filtering used for full-length reads. To assign V/J genes and CDR3, sequences were annotated using PyIR, a Python wrapper for IgBLAST v1.9, with IMGT germline references. Reads were removed for weak V/J assignments (E-value above 1e-6), missing CDR3, stop codons, out-of-frame junctions, or ambiguous translated residues. V3J clonotypes were defined as sequences sharing an identical inferred V gene, J gene, and CDR3 amino acid sequence. The percentage overlap between two repertoires was calculated by dividing the number of shared unique clonotypes by the size of the smaller repertoire. Richness of each repertoire was evaluated using RTK rarefaction, the Chao1 estimator, and Recon v2.1 estimates of unobserved clonotypes. For all TCRbeta clonotypes obtained by the gDNA method from a few donors, generation probabilities were computed with OLGA. The table was pulled from immuneACCESS by TCRdb, which kept in-frame rearrangements only. Such tables lose some clones; where checked, under half of the loss comes from unresolved V genes, and the rest has no known cause. The V and J calls and clone size come from that table; D and trimming were worked out from the DNA. The sample data list fewer than 3 million clones, and 85% to 95% of these were observed just once. The leading ten clones occupy about 0.41% of the sample.

This clone appeared a single time. Its antigen is unknown. No much larger clonotype is one base removed from it; base qualities were not supplied. The donors were healthy, HIV-negative adults with no recently reported acute infections or vaccinations. All donors were Caucasian adults living in Nashville, Tennessee, USA. Magnetic negative selection was used to enrich CD4+ T cells, after which naive cells were positively selected on CD45RA and the negative fraction became the memory subset. Blood was obtained by leukapheresis, after which PBMCs were separated by Ficoll-Histopaque density gradient centrifugation and cryopreserved in liquid nitrogen vapor phase. Analytical flow cytometry was used to check the purity and quantity of every magnetically sorted T cell population. Genomic DNA was isolated from each sorted fraction and quantified by UV absorbance on a Nanodrop 2000c. CDR1 and CDR2 (LGHNA, YSLEER) derive from the germline V gene. The CDR3 runs 17 residues from the cysteine to the phenylalanine. The DNA shown is the 51-base CDR3, in frame from base 1. V and J lose 0 bases and 6 bases, and a span of 18 bases separates them.

The V and J segments used are TRBV4-3 and TRBJ2-1; TRBD1 is possibly the D segment (5 matching bases). Material: naive CD4+ T cells from PBMCs. The sample's cell subset or site, from its label and the paper: CD45RA+ positively selected. This clonotype was sampled from a man aged 18-30 years in good health. Some clones in this sample may be carry-over from other donors' samples. The DNA sequence is given as TGCGCCAGCAGCCAAGATCTGGGGCTGTTCAATTTCAATGAGCAGTTCTTC. Translated, it reads CASSQDLGLFNFNEQFF.